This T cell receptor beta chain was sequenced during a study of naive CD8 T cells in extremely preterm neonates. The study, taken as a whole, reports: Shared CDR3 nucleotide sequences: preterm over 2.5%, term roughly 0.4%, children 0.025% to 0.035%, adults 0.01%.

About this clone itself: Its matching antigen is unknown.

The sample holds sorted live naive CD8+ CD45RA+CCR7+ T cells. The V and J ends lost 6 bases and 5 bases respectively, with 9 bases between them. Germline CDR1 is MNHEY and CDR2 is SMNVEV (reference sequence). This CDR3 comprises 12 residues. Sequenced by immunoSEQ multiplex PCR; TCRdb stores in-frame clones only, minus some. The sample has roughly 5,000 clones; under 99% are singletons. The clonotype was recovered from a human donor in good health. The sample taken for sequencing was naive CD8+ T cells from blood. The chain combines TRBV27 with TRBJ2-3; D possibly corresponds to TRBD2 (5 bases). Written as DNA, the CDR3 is TGTGCCAGCAGACGTGGAGGAGATACGCAGTATTTT. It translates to CASRRGGDTQYF.